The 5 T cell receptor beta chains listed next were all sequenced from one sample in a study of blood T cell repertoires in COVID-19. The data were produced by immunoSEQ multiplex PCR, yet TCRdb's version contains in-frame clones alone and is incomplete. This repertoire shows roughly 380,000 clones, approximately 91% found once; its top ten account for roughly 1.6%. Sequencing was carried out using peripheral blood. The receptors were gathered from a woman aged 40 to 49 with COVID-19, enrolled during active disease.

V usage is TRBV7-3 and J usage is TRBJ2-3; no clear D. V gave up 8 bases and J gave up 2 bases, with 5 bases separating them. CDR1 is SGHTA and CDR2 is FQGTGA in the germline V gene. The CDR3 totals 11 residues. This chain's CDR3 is CASGTTDTQYF. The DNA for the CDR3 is TGTGCCAGCGGCACCACAGATACGCAGTATTTT.

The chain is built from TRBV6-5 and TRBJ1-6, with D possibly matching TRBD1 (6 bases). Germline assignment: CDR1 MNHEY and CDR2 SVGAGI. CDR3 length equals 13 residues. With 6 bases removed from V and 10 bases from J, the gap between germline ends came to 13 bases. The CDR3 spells CASRQGVVSPLHF. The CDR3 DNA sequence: TGTGCCAGCAGACAGGGCGTCGTCTCACCCCTCCACTTT.

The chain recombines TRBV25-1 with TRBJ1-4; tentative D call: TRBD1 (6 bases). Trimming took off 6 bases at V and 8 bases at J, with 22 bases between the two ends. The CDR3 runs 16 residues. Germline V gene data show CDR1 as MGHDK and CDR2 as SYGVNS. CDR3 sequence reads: CASSSGVGRGIEKLFF. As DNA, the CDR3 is TGTGCCAGCAGCTCAGGGGTAGGGAGGGGGATCGAAAAACTGTTTTTT. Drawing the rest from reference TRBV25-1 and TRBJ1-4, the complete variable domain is EADIYQTPRYLVIGTGKKITLECSQTMGHDKMYWYQQDPGMELHLIHYSYGVNSTEKGDLSSESTVSRIRTEHFPLTLESARPSHTSQYLCASSSGVGRGIEKLFFGSGTQLSVL.

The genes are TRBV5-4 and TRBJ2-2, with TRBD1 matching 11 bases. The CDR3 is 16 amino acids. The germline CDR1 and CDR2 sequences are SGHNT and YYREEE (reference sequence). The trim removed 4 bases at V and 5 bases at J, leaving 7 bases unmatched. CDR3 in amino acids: CASSPPGTGGTGELFF. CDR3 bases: TGTGCCAGCAGCCCTCCCGGGACAGGGGGGACCGGGGAGCTGTTTTTT.

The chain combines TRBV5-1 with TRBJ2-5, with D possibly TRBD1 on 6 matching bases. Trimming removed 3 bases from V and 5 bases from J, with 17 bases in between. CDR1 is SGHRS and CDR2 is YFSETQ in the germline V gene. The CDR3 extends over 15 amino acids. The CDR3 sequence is CASSSGSGQGETQYF. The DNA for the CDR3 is TGCGCCAGCAGCTCGGGCTCGGGACAAGGGGAGACCCAGTACTTC.